What follows are 15 T cell receptor beta chains derived from one specimen sequenced in a study of blood T cell repertoires in COVID-19. Using immunoSEQ multiplex PCR, the repertoire was profiled, and TCRdb retains in-frame clones only, with some absent. Altogether 110,000 to 150,000 clones are present, more than 75% being singletons, with the ten largest covering 5.4%. The sample consisted of peripheral blood. The receptor source for this set is a human donor in a cohort sampled during active COVID-19.

This sequence joins TRBV27 and TRBJ2-7; 8 nucleotides match TRBD2. CDR3 size: 15 residues. Germline CDR1 reads MNHEY; CDR2 reads SMNVEV (reference sequence). The V and J ends lost 6 bases and 2 bases, in that order; junction bases with no gene match: 9. This CDR3 is CASRSRRGAAYEQYF. DNA of the CDR3: TGTGCCAGCAGATCTAGGCGGGGGGCAGCCTACGAGCAGTACTTC.

This clone was detected only a few times. The chain links TRBV28 to TRBJ2-7, with 7 bases aligning to TRBD2. Germline values: CDR1 MDHEN, CDR2 SYDVKM. The CDR3 is made up of 15 amino acids. The junction had 12 bases not matched to a gene; V was cut back by 6 bases and J by 4 bases. The CDR3 sequence is CASSESRGGSYEQYF. CDR3 sequence (DNA): TGTGCCAGCAGCGAATCGAGGGGCGGGAGTTACGAGCAGTACTTC.

V gene TRBV7-2 combines with J gene TRBJ1-1; D gene ambiguous. The CDR3 runs to 13 residues. The germline gives CDR1 SGHTA, CDR2 FQGNSA. Trimming removed 6 bases from V and 2 bases from J, with 10 bases in between. Here the CDR3 reads CASRIRGNTEAFF. CDR3 nucleotide sequence: TGTGCCAGCAGAATAAGAGGCAACACTGAAGCTTTCTTT.

The J gene is TRBJ1-1, the V gene TRBV3-1 (or the pseudogene TRBV3-2), with TRBD1 identical over 7 bases. From germline, CDR1 is LGHDT and CDR2 YNNKEL (reference sequence). V shed 5 bases, J shed 5 bases, and the junction held 11 bases outside the gene matches. The CDR3 covers 15 residues. The DNA for the CDR3 is TGTGCCAGCAGCGAGACCAGGGGGATGGGGACTGAAGCTTTCTTT. Amino acid sequence: CASSETRGMGTEAFF.

The V and J genes are TRBV19 and TRBJ2-5, with TRBD1 matching over 7 bases. The trim removed 5 bases at V and 5 bases at J, leaving 8 bases unmatched. This CDR3 is built from 14 residues. Germline V gene sequence: CDR1 LNHDA, CDR2 SQIVND (reference sequence). In DNA form, the CDR3 reads TGTGCCAGTAGTGAAGGGGGCCGTGGGGAGACCCAGTACTTC. Translating it yields CASSEGGRGETQYF.

The chain combines TRBV9 with TRBJ2-1, with unresolved D. Germline CDR1 and CDR2: SGDLS and YYNGEE. V was cut by 3 bases and J by 5 bases, with 6 bases left in between. The CDR3 consists of 12 residues. This CDR3 is CASSEENNEQFF. The CDR3 nucleotides read TGTGCCAGCAGCGAAGAGAACAATGAGCAGTTCTTC.

This rearrangement joins TRBV24-1 to TRBJ2-5; D may be TRBD2 (5 bases). Germline loops: CDR1 KGHDR, CDR2 SFDVKD. The CDR3 runs to 16 residues. Deletions cut 9 bases from V and 1 base from J, with 20 bases between. As DNA, the CDR3 is TGTGCCACCGGGGAATGGTCTAGCCGGAGCCAAGAGACCCAGTACTTC. Amino acids: CATGEWSSRSQETQYF.

The rearrangement uses TRBV19 and TRBJ1-4; possibly TRBD1 for D (6 bases). Germline values: CDR1 LNHDA, CDR2 SQIVND (reference sequence). The CDR3 is made up of 15 amino acids. Between the trimmed V and J ends, which lost 4 bases and 4 bases, there was a span of 13 bases. CDR3 nucleotide sequence: TGTGCCAGTAGTACTTCAGGGGCGTTTAATGAAAAACTGTTTTTT. This translates into CASSTSGAFNEKLFF.

The chain couples TRBV7-2 to TRBJ2-7, with D possibly TRBD2 on 6 matching bases. The V gene's germline CDR1 is SGHTA and CDR2 FQGNSA. This CDR3 spans 14 amino acids. The V gene lost 3 bases and the J gene lost 2 bases, with 11 bases spanning the gap. The CDR3 DNA follows: TGTGCCAGCAGCTTCGGCGGGATCACCTACGAGCAGTACTTC. Translated: CASSFGGITYEQYF.

CDR3 in amino acids: CASSFGTGTDTQYF. CDR3 sequence (DNA): TGCGCCAGCAGCTTCGGGACTGGCACAGATACGCAGTATTTT. This chain joins TRBV5-1 and TRBJ2-3; a weak D match, TRBD2 (6 bases). Per germline, CDR1 SGHRS and CDR2 YFSETQ. Trimming removed 2 bases from V and 1 base from J, with 8 bases in between. The CDR3 totals 14 residues.

The chain is built from TRBV7-3 and TRBJ2-5; TRBD1 aligns across 9 bases. The CDR3 contains 15 residues. In germline, CDR1 is SGHTA, CDR2 FQGTGA. V lost 5 bases, J lost 5 bases, and 9 bases stayed unmatched. The CDR3 sequence is CASSLEGQGLETQYF. The CDR3 bases are TGTGCCAGCAGCCTAGAAGGACAGGGGTTGGAGACCCAGTACTTC.

The rearrangement joins TRBV27 to TRBJ2-1; 11 positions agree with TRBD2. The CDR3 sequence is 12 residues long. Germline V CDR1 and CDR2: MNHEY, SMNVEV (reference sequence). The V gene end was trimmed by 9 bases and the J gene end by 14 bases; junction bases not matched to a gene: 9. The CDR3 loop is CASQTSGMGKFF. CDR3 DNA sequence: TGTGCCAGTCAGACTAGCGGGATGGGGAAGTTCTTC.

The rearrangement uses TRBV7-9 and TRBJ1-1; D perhaps matches TRBD1 (5 bases). The germline V and J ends were trimmed by 1 base and 4 bases, with 25 bases remaining between them. This CDR3 has 19 amino acids. CDR1 and CDR2 from the germline V gene are SEHNR and FQNEAQ (reference sequence). This CDR3 is CASSLVGGGKIIQSTEAFF. CDR3 DNA: TGTGCCAGCAGCTTAGTCGGGGGTGGAAAAATTATCCAGAGCACTGAAGCTTTCTTT.

This chain uses TRBV5-1 with TRBJ2-1; the D gene is possibly TRBD2 (6 bases). Trimming stripped 1 base from V and 7 bases from J, with 15 bases between. The CDR3 spans 15 residues. The germline gives CDR1 SGHRS, CDR2 YFSETQ. CDR3 nucleotides: TGCGCCAGCAGCTTGACCGCGGGGTCCGGGAATGAGCAGTTCTTC. Protein sequence: CASSLTAGSGNEQFF.

The V call is TRBV9, the J call TRBJ2-1, with 9 bases identical to TRBD1. Germline CDR1 SGDLS, CDR2 YYNGEE. V shed 2 bases, J shed 6 bases, and the junction held 6 bases outside the gene matches. The CDR3 loop spans 15 amino acids. CDR3 region: CASSVGQGSGNEQFF. The CDR3 DNA reads as TGTGCCAGCAGCGTCGGACAGGGGTCGGGCAATGAGCAGTTCTTC.